The 26 T cell receptor beta chains presented below share a single source sample, sequenced in a study of blood T cell repertoires in COVID-19. Libraries were prepared by immunoSEQ multiplex PCR; TCRdb keeps only in-frame clonotypes and omits some of them. Of about 180,000 clones in the sample, 88% were seen once. The sequenced material came from PBMCs or T cells enriched from blood (not recorded which). All receptors come from a woman between 18 and 29 years old who had recovered from COVID-19.

This chain uses TRBV6-6 with TRBJ1-5, with a possible D match to TRBD1 (6 bases). This CDR3 is built from 15 residues. V was shortened by 0 bases and J by 5 bases, with 11 bases between the two germline ends. Germline V lookup: CDR1 MNHNY, CDR2 SVGAGI (reference sequence). CDR3 region: CASSYSRDNHQPQHF. CDR3 nucleotide sequence: TGTGCCAGCAGTTACTCGAGGGACAATCATCAGCCCCAGCATTTT.

The chain uses TRBV7-8 and TRBJ2-7; possible D gene TRBD2, 6 bases. CDR1 and CDR2 from the germline V gene are SGHVS and FQNEAQ. Between the trimmed V and J ends, which lost 1 base and 5 bases, there was a span of 15 bases. The CDR3 totals 15 residues. The CDR3 sequence is CASSLGRRAINEQYF. CDR3 DNA: TGTGCCAGCAGCTTAGGACGGAGGGCCATAAACGAGCAGTACTTC. The whole variable domain, remainder taken from reference TRBV7-8 and TRBJ2-7, is GAGVSQSPRYKVAKRGQDVALRCDPISGHVSLFWYQQALGQGPEFLTYFQNEAQLDKSGLPSDRFFAERPEGSVSTLKIQRTQQEDSAVYLCASSLGRRAINEQYFGPGTRLTVT.

The rearrangement links TRBV6-5 to TRBJ2-5, with a possible D match to TRBD1 (6 bases). V was pared by 0 bases and J by 5 bases, with 13 bases between. This CDR3 has 15 amino acids. The germline gives CDR1 MNHEY, CDR2 SVGAGI. CDR3 coding DNA: TGTGCCAGCAGTTACTCTTCAGGGGATCGGGAGACCCAGTACTTC. It translates to CASSYSSGDRETQYF.

In DNA form, the CDR3 reads TGTGCCAGCAGCCAAGAGTTAGTTGGTTCGCGGGCTGCCTACAATGAGCAGTTCTTC. As protein: CASSQELVGSRAAYNEQFF. The rearrangement uses TRBV4-2 and TRBJ2-1; perhaps TRBD2 as D (5 bases). There are 19 residues in the CDR3. V was pared by 0 bases and J by 2 bases, with 20 bases between. CDR1 and CDR2 from the germline V gene are LGHNA and YNFKEQ.

In the case of this clone: At the DNA level, this CDR3 is encoded by other sequences in the same sample as well. V usage is TRBV7-2 and J usage is TRBJ2-5, with 11 bases matching TRBD2. The CDR3 is 15 residues long. Germline lookup yields CDR1 SGHTA and CDR2 FQGNSA. V trimming: 2 bases; J trimming: 2 bases; junction bases outside the gene matches: 1. The CDR3 loop is CASSLRTSGQETQYF. DNA of the CDR3: TGTGCCAGCAGCTTAAGGACTAGCGGGCAAGAGACCCAGTACTTC.

The chain has TRBV19 and TRBJ2-7; the match to TRBD1 covers 9 bases. V lost 4 bases and J lost 5; bases outside the gene matches: 9. The CDR3 contains 15 residues. Germline CDR1 and CDR2: LNHDA and SQIVND (reference sequence). In DNA, the CDR3 is TGTGCCAGTAGTACTCTGGGACAGGGTCAAGACGAGCAGTACTTC. Translated, it gives CASSTLGQGQDEQYF.

The chain is built from TRBV5-6 and TRBJ2-2; TRBD1 is a possible D gene (6 bases). Germline V gene data show CDR1 as SGHDT and CDR2 as YYEEEE. Trimming shortened V by 5 bases and J by 5 bases, and 13 bases separated the two germline ends. The CDR3 contains 14 residues. CDR3 DNA sequence: TGTGCCAGCAGGAGGGGGTTAGAGACCGGGGAGCTGTTTTTT. It is translated as CASRRGLETGELFF.

The chain links TRBV5-4 to TRBJ2-1; TRBD1 agrees at 7 bases. Germline V lookup: CDR1 SGHNT, CDR2 YYREEE (reference sequence). The trim removed 4 bases at V and 8 bases at J, leaving 9 bases unmatched. The CDR3 contains 14 residues. The CDR3 sequence: CASSPNRGMDEQFF. The DNA for the CDR3 is TGTGCCAGCAGCCCGAACAGGGGAATGGATGAGCAGTTCTTC.

Here the CDR3 DNA reads TGTGCCAGCAGTTACTCCCCAATGAACACTGAAGCTTTCTTT. Translating gives CASSYSPMNTEAFF. The rearrangement links TRBV6-5 to TRBJ1-1; D gene ambiguous. Between the trimmed V and J ends, which lost 0 bases and 0 bases, there was a span of 5 bases. Germline V gene sequence: CDR1 MNHEY, CDR2 SVGAGI. The CDR3 is made up of 14 amino acids.

V is TRBV19 and J is TRBJ2-5; 10 bases map to TRBD2. V lost 7 bases to trimming and J lost 4 bases; unmatched junction nucleotides: 3. Germline loops: CDR1 LNHDA, CDR2 SQIVND (reference sequence). CDR3 length: 13 amino acids. The CDR3 is CASTSGSTETQYF. DNA for the CDR3: TGTGCCAGTACTAGCGGGAGTACAGAGACCCAGTACTTC.

The rearrangement uses TRBV5-1 and TRBJ1-2; D may be TRBD1 (6 bases). The V gene's germline CDR1 is SGHRS and CDR2 YFSETQ. V shed 0 bases and J shed 8 bases, with 11 bases lying between them. The CDR3 is 13 amino acids. The CDR3 region has the DNA TGCGCCAGCAGCTTGGGGCAGGGGCTGGGCTACACCTTC. Its protein is CASSLGQGLGYTF.

The genes are TRBV11-2 and TRBJ1-1; 10 bases match TRBD1. CDR1 and CDR2 from the germline V gene are SGHAT and FQNNGV. The ends lost 2 bases at V and 7 bases at J; junction bases unmatched: 10. The CDR3 is 16 residues long. The CDR3 region is CASSLIRTGGRIEAFF. Written as DNA, the CDR3 is TGTGCCAGCAGCTTAATCCGGACAGGGGGAAGGATTGAAGCTTTCTTT.

The V gene is TRBV28, the J gene TRBJ1-1; TRBD1 is a possible D gene (6 bases). Looked up from germline, CDR1 is MDHEN and CDR2 is SYDVKM. There are 17 residues in the CDR3. V lost 2 bases and J lost 2, with 18 bases in between. The CDR3 DNA is TGTGCCAGCAGTTTAAGTGGGGCAGGGGACCTAAACACTGAAGCTTTCTTT. It translates to CASSLSGAGDLNTEAFF.

On this clone itself: Distinct nucleotide sequences in the sample also encode this CDR3. The gene calls are TRBV7-2 and TRBJ2-5; D perhaps matches TRBD1 (6 bases). Germline values: CDR1 SGHTA, CDR2 FQGNSA. The V gene lost 5 bases and the J gene lost 5 bases, with 15 bases spanning the gap. The CDR3 contains 14 residues. Here the CDR3 DNA reads TGTGCCAGCAGCCCCGGGACATCCGGGGAGACCCAGTACTTC. Its protein product is CASSPGTSGETQYF.

This chain connects TRBV11-2 to TRBJ2-7; 8 bases agree with TRBD1. This CDR3 spans 15 amino acids. CDR1 and CDR2 (germline): SGHAT, FQNNGV. Trimming took 5 bases from V and 2 from J; bases not matched to a gene: 8. The CDR3 coding sequence is TGTGCCAGCAGCGGGGGGACAGGCTCCCCCTACGAGCAGTACTTC. Its protein product is CASSGGTGSPYEQYF.

This chain connects TRBV29-1 to TRBJ1-1; D gene unclear. CDR1 is SQVTM, CDR2 ANQGSEA, per germline. The V and J ends lost 6 bases and 0 bases respectively, with 11 bases between them. CDR3 size: 13 residues. CDR3 nucleotides: TGCAGCGTCAGGATCCTCATGAACACTGAAGCTTTCTTT. Its protein product is CSVRILMNTEAFF.

CDR3 coding DNA: TGTGCCAGCAGTGTTATACAGGGCGTCCAAGAGACCCAGTACTTC. This sequence encodes CASSVIQGVQETQYF. The chain employs TRBV2 and TRBJ2-5, with D tentatively TRBD1 (6 bases). The CDR3 has 15 residues. V shed 4 bases and J shed 1 base, with 13 bases lying between them. Germline CDR1 is SNHLY and CDR2 is FYNNEI. The complete variable domain, with remaining parts taken from reference TRBV2 and TRBJ2-5, reads EPEVTQTPSHQVTQMGQEVILRCVPISNHLYFYWYRQILGQKVEFLVSFYNNEISEKSEIFDDQFSVERPDGSNFTLKIRSTKLEDSAMYFCASSVIQGVQETQYFGPGTRLLVL.

This clone was observed a handful of times. CDR3: CASSFYIRGLSEDYTF. The CDR3 DNA follows: TGTGCCAGCAGCTTCTACATCAGGGGGCTTAGCGAGGACTACACCTTC. This chain uses TRBV5-6 with TRBJ1-2; 8 nucleotides agree with TRBD1. The V segment lost 2 bases and the J segment 10 bases; nucleotides outside the gene matches: 16. The CDR3 runs to 16 residues. Per the germline V gene, CDR1 is SGHDT and CDR2 is YYEEEE.

This sequence joins TRBV2 and TRBJ2-7, with D perhaps matching TRBD2 (7 bases). Per the germline V gene, CDR1 is SNHLY and CDR2 is FYNNEI. This CDR3 contains 15 residues. V was pared by 6 bases and J by 0 bases, with 15 bases between. The CDR3 loop is CASRASGGGSYEQYF. The CDR3 DNA is TGTGCCAGCAGGGCCTCGGGGGGCGGCTCCTACGAGCAGTACTTC.

This chain joins TRBV9 and TRBJ1-1; D unresolved. Germline-derived CDR1 and CDR2 are SGDLS and YYNGEE. V was pared by 7 bases and J by 1 base, with 11 bases between. The CDR3 covers 13 residues. Written as DNA, the CDR3 is TGTGCCAGCGTCGGGGATCGGAACACTGAAGCTTTCTTT. It encodes CASVGDRNTEAFF.

V usage is TRBV24-1 and J usage is TRBJ2-1, with D perhaps matching TRBD2 (7 bases). CDR1 is KGHDR and CDR2 is SFDVKD in the germline V gene. The length of the CDR3 is 18 residues. V lost 4 bases to trimming and J lost 9 bases, with 27 bases between them. Here the CDR3 reads CATSEGNTGRGNNGEQFF. CDR3 DNA sequence: TGTGCCACCAGTGAGGGCAATACAGGGCGGGGGAATAATGGTGAGCAGTTCTTC.

This clone appeared a single time. The chain carries TRBV5-1 and TRBJ2-2; 12 nucleotides line up with TRBD2. J lost 2 bases, V lost 4 bases, and 3 bases had no gene match. The CDR3 has 16 residues. Germline V gene sequence: CDR1 SGHRS, CDR2 YFSETQ. CDR3 sequence reads: CASSIGLAGNTGELFF. CDR3 DNA: TGCGCCAGCAGCATTGGACTAGCGGGAAACACCGGGGAGCTGTTTTTT.

The chain joins TRBV15 to TRBJ2-7, with a tentative D call TRBD1 (6 bases). The V end lost 0 bases, the J end lost 0 bases, and 12 bases lay between the germline ends. The V gene's germline CDR1 is LNHNV and CDR2 YYDKDF (reference sequence). This CDR3 is 16 amino acids long. CDR3 amino acids: CATSRDEGEISYEQYF. CDR3 nucleotide sequence: TGTGCCACCAGCAGAGATGAGGGGGAGATCTCCTACGAGCAGTACTTC.

This clone occurred a few times. This sequence joins TRBV2 and TRBJ2-1; the match to TRBD1 covers 7 bases. Germline V gene sequence: CDR1 SNHLY, CDR2 FYNNEI. This CDR3 is built from 14 residues. The V segment lost 5 bases and the J segment 10 bases; nucleotides outside the gene matches: 11. The CDR3 nucleotides read TGTGCCAGCAGTAAGACAGGGTTGGCGAGCGAGCAGTTCTTC. It is translated as CASSKTGLASEQFF.

This clone has a handful of counts. CDR3 in DNA: TGTGCCAGCAGCCTGAGCGGGATCCGGACAGATACGCAGTATTTT. It yields the protein CASSLSGIRTDTQYF. V is TRBV11-2 and J is TRBJ2-3, with TRBD2 identical over 7 bases. Germline V gene data show CDR1 as SGHAT and CDR2 as FQNNGV. The CDR3 has 15 amino acids. V shed 5 bases and J 3 bases; nucleotides not matched to a gene: 8.

The rearrangement links TRBV20-1 to TRBJ2-1; D is perhaps TRBD2 (6 bases). This CDR3 is 14 amino acids long. In germline, CDR1 is DFQATT, CDR2 SNEGSKA (reference sequence). V was clipped by 3 bases and J by 4 bases, with 13 bases between them. The CDR3 coding sequence is TGCAGTGCTAGTGAGCGGGCGATTTACAATGAGCAGTTCTTC. It translates to CSASERAIYNEQFF.